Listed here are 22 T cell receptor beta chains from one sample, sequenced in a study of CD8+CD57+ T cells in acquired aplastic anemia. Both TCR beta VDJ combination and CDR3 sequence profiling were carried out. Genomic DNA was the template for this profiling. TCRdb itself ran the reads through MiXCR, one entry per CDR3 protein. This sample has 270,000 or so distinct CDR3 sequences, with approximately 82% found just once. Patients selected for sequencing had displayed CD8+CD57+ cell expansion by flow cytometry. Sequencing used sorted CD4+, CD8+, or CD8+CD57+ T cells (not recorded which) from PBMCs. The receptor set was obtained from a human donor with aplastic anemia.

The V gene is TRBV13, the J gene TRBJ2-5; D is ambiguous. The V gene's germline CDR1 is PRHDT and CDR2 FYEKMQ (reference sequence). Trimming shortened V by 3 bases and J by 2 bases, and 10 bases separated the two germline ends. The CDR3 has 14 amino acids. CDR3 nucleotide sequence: TGTGCCAGCAGCTTGCTGGGTGGACAAGAGACCCAGTACTTC. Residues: CASSLLGGQETQYF.

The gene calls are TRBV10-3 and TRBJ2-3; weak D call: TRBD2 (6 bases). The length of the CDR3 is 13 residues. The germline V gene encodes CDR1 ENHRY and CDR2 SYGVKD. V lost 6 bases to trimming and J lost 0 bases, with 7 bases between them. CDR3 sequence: CAIRRESTDTQYF. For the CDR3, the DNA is TGTGCCATCAGACGGGAGAGCACAGATACGCAGTATTTT.

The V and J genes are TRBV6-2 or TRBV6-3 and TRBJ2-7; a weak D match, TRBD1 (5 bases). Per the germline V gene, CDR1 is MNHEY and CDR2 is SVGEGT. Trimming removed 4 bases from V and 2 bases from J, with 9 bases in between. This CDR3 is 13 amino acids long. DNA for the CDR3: TGTGCCAGCAGTTGGACACAAGCCTACGAGCAGTACTTC. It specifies CASSWTQAYEQYF.

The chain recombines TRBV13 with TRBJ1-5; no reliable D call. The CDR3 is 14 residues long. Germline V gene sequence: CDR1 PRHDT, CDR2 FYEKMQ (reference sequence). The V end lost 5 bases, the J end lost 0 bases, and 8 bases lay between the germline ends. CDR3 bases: TGTGCCAGCAGCCACTCGTATAGCAATCAGCCCCAGCATTTT. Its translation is CASSHSYSNQPQHF.

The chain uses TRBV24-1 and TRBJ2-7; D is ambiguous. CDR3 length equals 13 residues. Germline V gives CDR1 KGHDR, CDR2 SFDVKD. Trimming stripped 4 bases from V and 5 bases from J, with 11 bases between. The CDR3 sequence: CATSELVQDEQYF. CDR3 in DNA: TGTGCCACCAGTGAACTGGTGCAAGACGAGCAGTACTTC.

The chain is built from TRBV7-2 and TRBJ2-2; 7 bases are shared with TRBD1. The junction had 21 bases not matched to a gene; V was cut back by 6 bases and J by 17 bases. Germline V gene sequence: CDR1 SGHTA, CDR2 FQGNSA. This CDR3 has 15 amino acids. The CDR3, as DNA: TGTGCCAGCAGTTGTGAAGGGGGCGACGACGGTGGCTACTTTTTT. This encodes CASSCEGGDDGGYFF.

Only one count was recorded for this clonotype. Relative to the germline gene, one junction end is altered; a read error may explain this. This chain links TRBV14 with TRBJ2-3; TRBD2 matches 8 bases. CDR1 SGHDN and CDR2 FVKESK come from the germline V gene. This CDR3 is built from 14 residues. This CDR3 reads CASSLTGGWNTEDF. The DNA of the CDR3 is TGTGCCAGCAGCCTAACGGGAGGGTGGAACACGGAAGATTTT. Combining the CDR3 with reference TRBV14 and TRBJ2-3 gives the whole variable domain EAGVTQFPSHSVIEKGQTVTLRCDPISGHDNLYWYRRVMGKEIKFLLHFVKESKQDESGMPNNRFLAERTGGTYSTLKVQPAELEDSGVYFCASSLTGGWNTEDFGPGTRLTVL.

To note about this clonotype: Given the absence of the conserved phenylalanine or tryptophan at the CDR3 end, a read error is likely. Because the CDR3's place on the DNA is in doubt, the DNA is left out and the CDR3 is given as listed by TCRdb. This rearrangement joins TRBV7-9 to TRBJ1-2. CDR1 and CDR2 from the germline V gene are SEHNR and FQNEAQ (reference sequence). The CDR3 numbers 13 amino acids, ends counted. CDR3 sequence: CASSLGGGGSYEQ.

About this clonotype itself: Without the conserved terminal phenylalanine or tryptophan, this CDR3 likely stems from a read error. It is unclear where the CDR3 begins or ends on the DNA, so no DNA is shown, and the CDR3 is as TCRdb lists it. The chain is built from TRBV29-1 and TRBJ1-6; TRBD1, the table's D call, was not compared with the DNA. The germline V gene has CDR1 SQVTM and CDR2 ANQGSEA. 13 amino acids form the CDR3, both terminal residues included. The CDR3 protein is CSVEDRGRLRHHL.

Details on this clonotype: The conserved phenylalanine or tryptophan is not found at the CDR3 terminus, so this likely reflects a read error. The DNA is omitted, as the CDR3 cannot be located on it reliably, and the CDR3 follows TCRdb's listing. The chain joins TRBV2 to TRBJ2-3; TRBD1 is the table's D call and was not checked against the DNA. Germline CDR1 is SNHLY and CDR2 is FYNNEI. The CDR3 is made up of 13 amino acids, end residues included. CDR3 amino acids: CASSEAYRNQPQH.

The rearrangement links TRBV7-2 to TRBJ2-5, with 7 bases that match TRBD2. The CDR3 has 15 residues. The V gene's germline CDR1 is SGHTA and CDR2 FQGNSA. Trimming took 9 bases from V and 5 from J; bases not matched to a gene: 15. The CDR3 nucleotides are TGTGCCAGTAGTAGCGGCGGGGGTTGGCGGGAGACCCAGTACTTC. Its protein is CASSSGGGWRETQYF.

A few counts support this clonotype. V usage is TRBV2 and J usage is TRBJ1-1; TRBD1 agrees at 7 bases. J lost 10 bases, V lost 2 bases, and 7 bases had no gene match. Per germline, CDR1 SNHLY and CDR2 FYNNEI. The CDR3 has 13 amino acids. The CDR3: CASSERQGGRAFF. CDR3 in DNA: TGTGCCAGCAGTGAACGACAGGGTGGACGAGCTTTCTTT. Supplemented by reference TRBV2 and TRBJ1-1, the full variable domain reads EPEVTQTPSHQVTQMGQEVILRCVPISNHLYFYWYRQILGQKVEFLVSFYNNEISEKSEIFDDQFSVERPDGSNFTLKIRSTKLEDSAMYFCASSERQGGRAFFGQGTRLTVV.

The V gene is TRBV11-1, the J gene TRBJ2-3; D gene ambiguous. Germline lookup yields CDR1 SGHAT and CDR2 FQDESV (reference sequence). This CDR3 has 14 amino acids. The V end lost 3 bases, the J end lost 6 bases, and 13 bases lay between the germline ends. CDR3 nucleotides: TGTGCCAGCAGCTTTCATCGAGACGCCGATACGCAGTATTTT. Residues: CASSFHRDADTQYF. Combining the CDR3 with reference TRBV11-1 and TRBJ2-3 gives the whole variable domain EAEVAQSPRYKITEKSQAVAFWCDPISGHATLYWYRQILGQGPELLVQFQDESVVDDSQLPKDRFSAERLKGVDSTLKIQPAELGDSAMYLCASSFHRDADTQYFGPGTRLTVL.

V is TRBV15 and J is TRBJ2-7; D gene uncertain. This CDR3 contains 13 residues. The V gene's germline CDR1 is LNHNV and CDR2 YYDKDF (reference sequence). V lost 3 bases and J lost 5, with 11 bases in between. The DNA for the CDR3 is TGTGCCACCAGCAGCCCCGTGTTAGACGAGCAGTACTTC. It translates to CATSSPVLDEQYF.

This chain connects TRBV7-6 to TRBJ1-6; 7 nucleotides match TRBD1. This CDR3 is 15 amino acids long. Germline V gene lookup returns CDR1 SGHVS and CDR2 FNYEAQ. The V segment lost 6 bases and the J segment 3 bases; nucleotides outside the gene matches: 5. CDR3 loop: CASSSDRVYNSPLHF. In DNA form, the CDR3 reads TGTGCCAGCAGTTCAGACAGGGTCTATAATTCACCCCTCCACTTT.

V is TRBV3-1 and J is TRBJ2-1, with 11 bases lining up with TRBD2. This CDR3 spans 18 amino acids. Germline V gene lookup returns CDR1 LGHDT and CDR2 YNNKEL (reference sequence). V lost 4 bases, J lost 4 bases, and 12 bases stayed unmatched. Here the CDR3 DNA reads TGTGCCAGCAGCCCCATGTTGAGTAGCGGGGGGGATTACAATGAGCAGTTCTTC. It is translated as CASSPMLSSGGDYNEQFF.

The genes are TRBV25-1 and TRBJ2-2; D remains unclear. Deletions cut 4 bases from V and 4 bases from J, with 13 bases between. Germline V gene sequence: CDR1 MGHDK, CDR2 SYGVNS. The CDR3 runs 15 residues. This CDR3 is CASSGDTPFTGELFF. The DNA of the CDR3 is TGTGCCAGCAGTGGTGACACGCCGTTCACCGGGGAGCTGTTTTTT.

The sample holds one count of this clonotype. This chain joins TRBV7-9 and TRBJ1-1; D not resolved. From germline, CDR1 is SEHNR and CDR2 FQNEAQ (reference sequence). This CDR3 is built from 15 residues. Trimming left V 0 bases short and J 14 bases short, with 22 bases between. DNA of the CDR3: TGTGCCAGCAGCTTAGCGGGGAGCTACGACACCAACGTCTTCTTT. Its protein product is CASSLAGSYDTNVFF.

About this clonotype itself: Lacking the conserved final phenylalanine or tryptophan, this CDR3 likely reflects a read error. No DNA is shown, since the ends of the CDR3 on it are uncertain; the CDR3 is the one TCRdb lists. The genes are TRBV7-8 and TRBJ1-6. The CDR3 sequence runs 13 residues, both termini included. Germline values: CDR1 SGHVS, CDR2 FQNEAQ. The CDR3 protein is CASSSNRNSDLQY.

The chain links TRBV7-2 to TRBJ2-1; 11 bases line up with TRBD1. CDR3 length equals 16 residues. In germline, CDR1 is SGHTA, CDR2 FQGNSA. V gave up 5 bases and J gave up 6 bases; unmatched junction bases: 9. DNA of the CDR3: TGTGCCAGCAGCCCGATGGGGACAGGGGGGATCAATGAGCAGTTCTTC. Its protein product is CASSPMGTGGINEQFF.

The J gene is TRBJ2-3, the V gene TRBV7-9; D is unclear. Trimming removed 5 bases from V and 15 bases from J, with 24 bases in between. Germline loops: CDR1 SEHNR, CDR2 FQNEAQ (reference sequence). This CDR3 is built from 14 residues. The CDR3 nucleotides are TGTGCCAGCAGCGCAGAGGCTGATCATGGCTCCACCTATTTT. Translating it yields CASSAEADHGSTYF.

Here the CDR3 DNA reads TGTGCCAGCAGCTCCCGGTTCCCAGGGCTCACGGAGACCCAGTACTTC. Protein: CASSSRFPGLTETQYF. The gene calls are TRBV7-2 and TRBJ2-5; tentative D call: TRBD1 (5 bases). CDR1 SGHTA and CDR2 FQGNSA come from the germline V gene. The V end lost 4 bases, the J end lost 5 bases, and 20 bases lay between the germline ends. This CDR3 has 16 residues.